The sequence of this T cell receptor (beta chain) was determined in a study of cytomegalovirus exposure and HLA in healthy donors. About the research overall: The same platform was used for the roughly 120 validation repertoires and the 600 to 700 first-cohort repertoires, a later analysis reported.

The germline CDR1 and CDR2 sequences are MNHEY and SMNVEV (reference sequence). The V gene lost 5 bases and the J gene lost 5 bases, with 18 bases spanning the gap. This CDR3 spans 15 amino acids. Whole-study results and caveats: It was found in a later analysis that first-cohort TCR clusters tended to co-occur in the 100 to 150 validation repertoires. A classifier reportedly called cytomegalovirus status with high sensitivity and specificity. The authors listed some 150 TCR beta chains as cytomegalovirus-associated.

As to this clone: Its target is not known.

Data came from immunoSEQ multiplex PCR; TCRdb stores just in-frame clones and leaves some out. This table holds more than 300,000 clones, just over 85% found once. The material sequenced was PBMCs. The chain carries TRBV27 and TRBJ2-5, with a possible D match to TRBD1 (8 bases). This TCR was recovered from a woman aged 18-29 years in good health and CMV-seronegative. The CDR3 region has the DNA TGTGCCAGCAGTCTATATTACAGGGGGGGGGAGACCCAGTACTTC. Translating gives CASSLYYRGGETQYF.